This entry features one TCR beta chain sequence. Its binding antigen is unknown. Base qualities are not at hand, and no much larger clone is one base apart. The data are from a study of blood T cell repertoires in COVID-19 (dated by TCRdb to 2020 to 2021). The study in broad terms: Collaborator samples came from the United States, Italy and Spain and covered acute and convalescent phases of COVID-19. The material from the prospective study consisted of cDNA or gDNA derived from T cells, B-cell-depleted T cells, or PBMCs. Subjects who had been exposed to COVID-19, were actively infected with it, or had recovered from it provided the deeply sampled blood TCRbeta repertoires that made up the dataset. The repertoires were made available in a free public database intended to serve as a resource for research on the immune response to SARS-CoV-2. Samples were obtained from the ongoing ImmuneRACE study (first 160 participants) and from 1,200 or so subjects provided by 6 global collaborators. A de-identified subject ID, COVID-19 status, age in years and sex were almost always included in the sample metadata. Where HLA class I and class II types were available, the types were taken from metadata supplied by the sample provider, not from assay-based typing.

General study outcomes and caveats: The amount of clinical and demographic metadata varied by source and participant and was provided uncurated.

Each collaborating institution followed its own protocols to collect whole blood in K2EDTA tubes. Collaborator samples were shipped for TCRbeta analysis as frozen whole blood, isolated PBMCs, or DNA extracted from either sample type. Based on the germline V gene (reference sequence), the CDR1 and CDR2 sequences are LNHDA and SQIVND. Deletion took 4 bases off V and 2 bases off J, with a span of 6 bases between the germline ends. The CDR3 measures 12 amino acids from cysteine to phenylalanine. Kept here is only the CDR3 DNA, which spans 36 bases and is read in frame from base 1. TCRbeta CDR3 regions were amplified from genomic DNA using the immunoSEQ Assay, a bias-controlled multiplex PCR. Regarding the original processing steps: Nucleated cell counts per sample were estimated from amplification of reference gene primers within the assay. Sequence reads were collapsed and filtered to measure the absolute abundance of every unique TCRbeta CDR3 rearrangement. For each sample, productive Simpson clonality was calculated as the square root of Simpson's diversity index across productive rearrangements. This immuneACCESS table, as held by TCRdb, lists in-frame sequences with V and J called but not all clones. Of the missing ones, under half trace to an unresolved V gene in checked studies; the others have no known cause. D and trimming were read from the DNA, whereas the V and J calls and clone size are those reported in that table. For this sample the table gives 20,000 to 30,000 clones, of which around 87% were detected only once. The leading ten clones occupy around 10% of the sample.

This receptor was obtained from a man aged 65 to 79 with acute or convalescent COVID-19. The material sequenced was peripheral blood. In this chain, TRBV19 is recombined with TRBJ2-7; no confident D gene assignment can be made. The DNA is TGTGCCAGTAGTAACCGAGCCTACGAGCAGTACTTC. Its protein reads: CASSNRAYEQYF.